Listed below are T cell receptor beta chains from one sample, sequenced in a study of T cells in Graves' hyperthyroidism and ophthalmopathy. TCRdb reprocessed the multiplex PCR reads via MiXCR and lists one record per CDR3 protein. The sample shows about 540,000 distinct CDR3 sequences, approximately 44% of them seen only once. Sequenced input: peripheral blood or thyroid tissue (not recorded which). These receptors were taken from a woman between 18 and 30 years old with Graves' hyperthyroidism. The CDR3 runs from the conserved cysteine through the conserved F or W. The order of the fields is clone size, V gene, CDR3 protein. Part of the rows lack a size; the others show once, few, many or a class for expanded clones.

clone_size: many; v_call: TRBV5-1; cdr3_aa: CASSSGGRNTEAFF
clone_size: -; v_call: TRBV9; cdr3_aa: CASSALDSKLNTGELFF
clone_size: -; v_call: TRBV29-1; cdr3_aa: CSVENPRGSTDTQYF
clone_size: many; v_call: TRBV20-1; cdr3_aa: CSARVGRGPQPQHF
clone_size: -; v_call: TRBV2; cdr3_aa: CASLGMNTEAFF
clone_size: few; v_call: TRBV7-3; cdr3_aa: CASTLGGGAYNEQFF
clone_size: many; v_call: TRBV24-1; cdr3_aa: CATSDSDRGLEQYF
clone_size: -; v_call: TRBV4-3; cdr3_aa: CASSHTDRGGTEAFF
clone_size: few; v_call: TRBV4-1; cdr3_aa: CASSQVARQKNQPQHF
clone_size: -; v_call: TRBV6-1; cdr3_aa: CASSVWGQGQEKLFF
clone_size: -; v_call: TRBV27; cdr3_aa: CASSLGSSQPQYF
clone_size: -; v_call: TRBV20-1; cdr3_aa: CSATGDWDNEQFF
clone_size: many; v_call: TRBV20-1; cdr3_aa: CSASNRRAEAFF
clone_size: -; v_call: TRBV6-6; cdr3_aa: CASSYSQGGGSRNQPQHF
clone_size: many; v_call: TRBV20-1; cdr3_aa: CSANRPRRETQYF
clone_size: many; v_call: TRBV29-1; cdr3_aa: CSAGSLQGNTEAFF
clone_size: many; v_call: TRBV4-2; cdr3_aa: CASSQDQGPAFF
clone_size: many; v_call: TRBV29-1; cdr3_aa: CSTKGTDTEAFF
clone_size: many; v_call: TRBV6-1; cdr3_aa: CASSRGNTIYF
clone_size: -; v_call: TRBV18; cdr3_aa: CASSPKERLTYEQYF
clone_size: few; v_call: TRBV24-1; cdr3_aa: CASSSGRLVRYEQYF
clone_size: -; v_call: TRBV9; cdr3_aa: CASSVGEGQGHGYTF
clone_size: -; v_call: TRBV29-1; cdr3_aa: CSGGDGETQYF
clone_size: many; v_call: TRBV5-8; cdr3_aa: CASSFRSSSYEQYF
clone_size: many; v_call: TRBV7-2; cdr3_aa: CASSPRGAYGYTF
clone_size: -; v_call: TRBV20-1; cdr3_aa: CSALSGSGEQYF
clone_size: -; v_call: TRBV12-3/TRBV12-4; cdr3_aa: CASSLRDREADGELFF
clone_size: -; v_call: TRBV11-1; cdr3_aa: CASSLGDPWDRAYNEQFF
clone_size: many; v_call: TRBV7-3; cdr3_aa: CASSLLPTPPSRTGRAEAFF
clone_size: -; v_call: TRBV7-9; cdr3_aa: CASSLVWRAQETQYF
clone_size: -; v_call: TRBV20-1; cdr3_aa: CSALDKRTAYNEQFF
clone_size: many; v_call: TRBV28; cdr3_aa: CASSPQSYEQYF
clone_size: -; v_call: TRBV27; cdr3_aa: CASRYGQFYEQYF
clone_size: -; v_call: TRBV19; cdr3_aa: CASTGLGQGGSQPQHF
clone_size: once; v_call: TRBV11-1; cdr3_aa: CASSLAGVGKLFF
clone_size: many; v_call: TRBV14; cdr3_aa: CASSRGVATEAFF
clone_size: -; v_call: TRBV9; cdr3_aa: CASSLRQGADQPQHF
clone_size: few; v_call: TRBV24-1; cdr3_aa: CATSETGTDTQYF
clone_size: many; v_call: TRBV25-1; cdr3_aa: CASSGIGGPSDTGELFF
clone_size: -; v_call: TRBV20-1; cdr3_aa: CSARDRAVGYTF
clone_size: many; v_call: TRBV29-1; cdr3_aa: CSVDVGGTEAFF
clone_size: many; v_call: TRBV4-2; cdr3_aa: CASSPGSGLETQYF
clone_size: few; v_call: TRBV7-7; cdr3_aa: CASSPIQGREQFF
clone_size: -; v_call: TRBV24-1; cdr3_aa: CATSDFLQEANTEAFF
clone_size: -; v_call: TRBV29-1; cdr3_aa: CSVDRHQNAEAFF
clone_size: once; v_call: TRBV10-3; cdr3_aa: CAISRDIAGGTEAFF
clone_size: -; v_call: TRBV7-2; cdr3_aa: CASRSIQGFSGANVLTF
clone_size: -; v_call: TRBV7-9; cdr3_aa: CASSFPLAVWSTDTQYF
clone_size: -; v_call: TRBV7-9; cdr3_aa: CASSLGEDRELFF